In this sample, the clone carrying this T cell receptor beta chain turned up a few times. Its antigen is undetermined. Germline values: CDR1 MDHEN, CDR2 SYDVKM. With 7 bases removed from V and 7 bases from J, the gap between germline ends came to 25 bases. There are 16 residues in the CDR3. Aged roughly 6 to 90, donors were systemically healthy Caucasians from Russia. A J-beta primer mix and a sample-barcoded 5' primer were used in a second PCR of about 6 to 12 cycles. TCRdb redid the calling of the 5' RACE reads with MiXCR, one entry per CDR3 protein. The sample has 1.5 million to 2 million distinct CDR3 sequences, over 25% seen once; the top ten hold 7.7%. The sample originates from a study of blood T cells in healthy people across ages. Study information: Template-switching capture recovered about one barcoded beta molecule per two T cells.

Study conclusions and caveats: Unsorted PBMCs blocked a conclusive comparison of naive and antigen-experienced cells.

The specimen sequenced was blood. This clonotype was obtained from a woman aged 25 to 39 in good health. The J gene is TRBJ1-1, the V gene TRBV28; D perhaps matches TRBD1 (6 bases). The chain's CDR3 is CASTLQGQGRGGEAFF. CDR3 nucleotide sequence: TGTGCCAGCACCCTACAGGGCCAGGGCCGAGGGGGTGAAGCTTTCTTT.